This T cell receptor beta chain originates from a study of T cell responses to AZD1222 COVID-19 vaccine. Germline CDR1 GTSNPN, CDR2 SVGIG (reference sequence). Trimming cost V 4 bases and J 7 bases; bases outside gene matches: 1. This CDR3 is built from 12 residues. Assay used: immunoSEQ multiplex PCR; TCRdb lists only in-frame clones, some missing. The sample lists 150,000 to 180,000 clones, 90% to 95% occurring once. The sequence was collected from an adult who received the AZD1222 COVID-19 vaccine. This sample comprised peripheral blood, obtained 28 days after the second AZD1222 dose. This rearrangement joins TRBV30 to TRBJ1-6; 7 bases line up with TRBD1. In DNA form, the CDR3 reads TGTGCCTGGACCAGGGGGAATTCACCCCTCCACTTT. It codes for CAWTRGNSPLHF.